The T cell receptor beta chain under discussion was sequenced for a study of cytomegalovirus exposure and HLA in healthy donors. The CDR3 length is 15 residues. Germline V gene sequence: CDR1 MNHNY, CDR2 SVGAGI (reference sequence). The V end lost 5 bases, the J end lost 2 bases, and 16 bases lay between the germline ends. Broader study findings: Accurate prediction of HLA-A and HLA-B alleles (for most subjects) was reportedly achieved from TCR beta sequences. TCR beta V- and J-gene trimming was later associated with a missense DCLRE1C variant.

PCR primers comprised 60 Vbeta and 13 Jbeta primers. The data were produced by immunoSEQ multiplex PCR, yet TCRdb's version contains in-frame clones alone and is incomplete. The sample lists some 130,000 clones, 76% occurring once. Concerning this clone itself: The antigen remains undetermined.

The clonotype comes from a man aged 40-55 years in good health and CMV-seronegative. The J gene is TRBJ2-7, the V gene TRBV6-6; D is perhaps TRBD1 (6 bases). Sequenced: PBMCs. The CDR3 bases are TGTGCCAGCAGTCGACGACAGGATCTACCCTACGAGCAGTACTTC. Its translation is CASSRRQDLPYEQYF.